Following are 16 T cell receptor beta chains from one sample sequenced in a study of shared clonotypes between healthy human individuals. Naive CD8 cells lacked CD45RO, underwent positive selection for CCR7 and left out terminally differentiated effector memory CD45RA+ cells. Sequencing used immunoSEQ multiplex PCR; TCRdb keeps in-frame clones, though not all of them. Counted here are roughly 570,000 clones, roughly 98% occurring once; the ten biggest clones make up approximately 0.3%. The specimen was naive CD8+ T cells sorted from blood. The receptors shown here come from a man aged 25 to 45 in good health.

The gene calls are TRBV13 and TRBJ1-1; D is ambiguous. The CDR3 is made up of 13 amino acids. Between the trimmed V and J ends, which lost 0 bases and 3 bases, there was a span of 5 bases. Germline CDR1 is PRHDT and CDR2 is FYEKMQ (reference sequence). The CDR3 sequence: CASSLGEDTEAFF. CDR3 DNA: TGTGCCAGCAGCTTAGGCGAGGACACTGAAGCTTTCTTT. Complete variable domain (other parts from reference TRBV13 and TRBJ1-1): AAGVIQSPRHLIKEKRETATLKCYPIPRHDTVYWYQQGPGQDPQFLISFYEKMQSDKGSIPDRFSAQQFSDYHSELNMSSLELGDSALYFCASSLGEDTEAFFGQGTRLTVV.

The chain combines TRBV9 with TRBJ1-1; 7 bases line up with TRBD1. The CDR3 is 15 residues long. The germline gives CDR1 SGDLS, CDR2 YYNGEE. V was pared by 4 bases and J by 4 bases, with 10 bases of the junction left unmatched. The CDR3 region has the DNA TGTGCCAGCAGCCCCCCCGACAGGGATAGCACTGAAGCTTTCTTT. This gives the protein CASSPPDRDSTEAFF.

V is TRBV5-4 and J is TRBJ2-7; no firm D call. The V and J ends lost 0 bases and 2 bases respectively, with 15 bases between them. Germline values: CDR1 SGHNT, CDR2 YYREEE (reference sequence). The CDR3 has 16 residues. This CDR3 reads CASSLGIGESPYEQYF. CDR3 sequence (DNA): TGTGCCAGCAGCTTGGGTATCGGTGAGTCACCCTACGAGCAGTACTTC.

The chain employs TRBV14 and TRBJ2-1; no reliable D call. Germline CDR1 is SGHDN and CDR2 is FVKESK. CDR3 length: 14 residues. V gave up 1 base and J gave up 4 bases, with 8 bases separating them. CDR3 in amino acids: CASSQVNQYNEQFF. The CDR3 nucleotides are TGTGCCAGCAGCCAAGTGAACCAGTACAATGAGCAGTTCTTC. Using reference TRBV14 and TRBJ2-1 for the parts outside the CDR3, the full variable domain is EAGVTQFPSHSVIEKGQTVTLRCDPISGHDNLYWYRRVMGKEIKFLLHFVKESKQDESGMPNNRFLAERTGGTYSTLKVQPAELEDSGVYFCASSQVNQYNEQFFGPGTRLTVL.

The chain links TRBV10-2 to TRBJ2-5; TRBD1 agrees at 12 bases. The CDR3 extends over 15 amino acids. Per germline, CDR1 WSHSY and CDR2 SAAADI. V lost 6 bases and J lost 5; bases outside the gene matches: 7. The CDR3 loop is CASSDGTGGRETQYF. The CDR3 DNA follows: TGCGCCAGCAGCGATGGGACAGGGGGCCGGGAGACCCAGTACTTC.

The chain joins TRBV9 to TRBJ2-7; possibly TRBD2 for D (5 bases). The V and J ends lost 0 bases and 6 bases respectively, with 19 bases between them. The CDR3 sequence is 16 residues long. The germline gives CDR1 SGDLS, CDR2 YYNGEE. CDR3 in DNA: TGTGCCAGCAGCGTAGGTCGGCGGTCCCAGGACTCCGAGCAGTACTTC. It is translated as CASSVGRRSQDSEQYF.

V usage is TRBV7-9 and J usage is TRBJ2-2; tentatively, D is TRBD1 (6 bases). The V and J ends lost 3 bases and 6 bases respectively, with 14 bases between them. This CDR3 has 15 residues. Germline CDR1 and CDR2: SEHNR and FQNEAQ (reference sequence). The CDR3 DNA is TGTGCCAGCAGCTTCCTGATAGGGGGTTCCGGGGAGCTGTTTTTT. Its protein is CASSFLIGGSGELFF. Based on the CDR3 plus reference TRBV7-9 and TRBJ2-2, the full variable domain is DTGVSQNPRHKITKRGQNVTFRCDPISEHNRLYWYRQTLGQGPEFLTYFQNEAQLEKSRLLSDRFSAERPKGSFSTLEIQRTEQGDSAMYLCASSFLIGGSGELFFGEGSRLTVL.

This clone occurred once. The chain couples TRBV2 to TRBJ2-1; TRBD2 agrees at 11 bases. Per germline, CDR1 SNHLY and CDR2 FYNNEI. The CDR3 contains 15 residues. V gave up 3 bases and J gave up 3 bases; unmatched junction bases: 1. The CDR3 DNA follows: TGTGCCAGCAGTGAGGGACTAGCGGTCTACAATGAGCAGTTCTTC. Translated: CASSEGLAVYNEQFF.

This clone is a singleton in its sample. The chain has TRBV14 and TRBJ1-5; tentatively, D is TRBD1 (5 bases). Between the trimmed V and J ends, which lost 3 bases and 5 bases, there was a span of 11 bases. In germline, CDR1 is SGHDN, CDR2 FVKESK. The CDR3 sequence is 14 residues long. The DNA for the CDR3 is TGTGCCAGCAGCCATACGGGACGGGATCAGCCCCAGCATTTT. It yields the protein CASSHTGRDQPQHF.

This chain joins TRBV5-1 and TRBJ2-1; TRBD2 agrees at 7 bases. The V segment lost 0 bases and the J segment 7 bases; nucleotides outside the gene matches: 7. The CDR3 consists of 15 residues. CDR1 and CDR2 (germline): SGHRS, YFSETQ. The CDR3 nucleotides are TGCGCCAGCAGCTTGGCGCCGGGACTACAAAATGAGCAGTTCTTC. It yields the protein CASSLAPGLQNEQFF.

The rearrangement uses TRBV19 and TRBJ2-7; D is ambiguous. In germline, CDR1 is LNHDA, CDR2 SQIVND (reference sequence). The CDR3 sequence is 13 residues long. Trimming took 4 bases from V and 3 from J, leaving 10 bases between them. The CDR3 DNA sequence: TGTGCCAGTAGTAGAGACTGGAACTACGAGCAGTACTTC. This encodes CASSRDWNYEQYF.

As regards this clone: The same CDR3 is also encoded by other DNA sequences in this sample. J is TRBJ1-5 and V is TRBV9; D ambiguous. This CDR3 has 14 residues. Germline values: CDR1 SGDLS, CDR2 YYNGEE. Trimming took off 0 bases at V and 3 bases at J, with 7 bases between the two ends. The DNA of the CDR3 is TGTGCCAGCAGCGTAGACGGGTCCAATCAGCCCCAGCATTTT. Translated: CASSVDGSNQPQHF.

This sequence joins TRBV23-1 and TRBJ2-1; the D gene is possibly TRBD2 (6 bases). TRBV23-1 is an ORF for which the function is uncertain. Trimming left V 1 base short and J 4 bases short, with 20 bases between. This CDR3 has 18 amino acids. This CDR3 is CASSQYPQSWEAYNEQFF. The CDR3 DNA reads as TGCGCCAGCAGTCAATATCCCCAGTCTTGGGAGGCATACAATGAGCAGTTCTTC.

This chain joins TRBV7-9 and TRBJ2-3; the match to TRBD1 covers 10 bases. J was trimmed by 8 bases and V by 2 bases; bases with no gene match: 7. The CDR3 is 15 amino acids. The germline V gene has CDR1 SEHNR and CDR2 FQNEAQ (reference sequence). In nucleotides, the CDR3 is TGTGCCAGCAGCTTACACGGGACAGGGGATGGTACGCAGTATTTT. It specifies CASSLHGTGDGTQYF.

J is TRBJ2-7 and V is TRBV5-5; TRBD2 might be the D (5 bases). Germline-derived CDR1 and CDR2 are SGHKS and YYEKEE (reference sequence). Trimming shortened V by 2 bases and J by 6 bases, and 18 bases separated the two germline ends. This CDR3 has 15 amino acids. CDR3 sequence: CASSFWGEWGLEQYF. The CDR3 DNA reads TGTGCCAGCAGCTTTTGGGGAGAATGGGGTCTCGAGCAGTACTTC.

This clone was observed a single time. This sample also contains other DNA sequences that code for the same CDR3. This sequence joins TRBV9 and TRBJ2-1; D gene ambiguous. Germline V lookup: CDR1 SGDLS, CDR2 YYNGEE. This CDR3 is built from 12 residues. V was shortened by 0 bases and J by 2 bases, with 0 bases between the two germline ends. The CDR3 DNA sequence: TGTGCCAGCAGCGTAGCCTACAATGAGCAGTTCTTC. This encodes CASSVAYNEQFF.